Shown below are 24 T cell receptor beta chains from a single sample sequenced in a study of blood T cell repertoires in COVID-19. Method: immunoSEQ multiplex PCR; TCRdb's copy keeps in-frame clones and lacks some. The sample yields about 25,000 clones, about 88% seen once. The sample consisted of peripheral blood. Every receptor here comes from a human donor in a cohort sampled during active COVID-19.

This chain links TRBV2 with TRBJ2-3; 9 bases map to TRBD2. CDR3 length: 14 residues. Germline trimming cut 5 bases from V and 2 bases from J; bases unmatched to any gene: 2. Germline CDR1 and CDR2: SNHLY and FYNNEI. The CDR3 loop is CASSRTSATDTQYF. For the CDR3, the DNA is TGTGCCAGCAGTAGGACTAGCGCCACAGATACGCAGTATTTT.

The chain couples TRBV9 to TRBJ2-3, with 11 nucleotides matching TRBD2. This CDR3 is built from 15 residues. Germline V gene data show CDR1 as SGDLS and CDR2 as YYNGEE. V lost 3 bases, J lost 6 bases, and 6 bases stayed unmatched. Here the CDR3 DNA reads TGTGCCAGCAGCGATAGCGGGAGGGCCTCGGATACGCAGTATTTT. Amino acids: CASSDSGRASDTQYF.

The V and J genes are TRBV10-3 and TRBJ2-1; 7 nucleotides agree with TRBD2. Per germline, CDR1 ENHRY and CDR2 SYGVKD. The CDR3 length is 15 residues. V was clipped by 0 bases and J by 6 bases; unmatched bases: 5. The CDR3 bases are TGTGCCATCAGTGAGTCAGCAACGGGGGGCAATGAGCAGTTCTTC. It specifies CAISESATGGNEQFF.

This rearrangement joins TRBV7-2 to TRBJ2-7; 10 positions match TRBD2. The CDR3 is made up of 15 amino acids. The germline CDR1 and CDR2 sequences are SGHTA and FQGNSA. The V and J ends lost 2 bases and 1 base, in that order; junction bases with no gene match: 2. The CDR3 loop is CASSLSSGSSYEQYF. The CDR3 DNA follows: TGTGCCAGCAGCTTATCTAGCGGGAGTTCCTACGAGCAGTACTTC.

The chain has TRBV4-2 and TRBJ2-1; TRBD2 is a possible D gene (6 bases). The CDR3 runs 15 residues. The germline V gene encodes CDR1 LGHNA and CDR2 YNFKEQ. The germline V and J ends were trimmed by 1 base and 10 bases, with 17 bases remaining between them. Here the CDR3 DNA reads TGTGCCAGCAGCCAAGCTGGGGTTGTCGCGGGAGAGCAGTTCTTC. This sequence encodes CASSQAGVVAGEQFF.

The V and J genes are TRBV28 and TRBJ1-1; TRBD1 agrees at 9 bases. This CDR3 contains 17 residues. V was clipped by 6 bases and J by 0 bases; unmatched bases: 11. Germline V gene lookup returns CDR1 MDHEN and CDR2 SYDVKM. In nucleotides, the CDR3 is TGTGCCAGCAGGTCCCCCCGGGACAGGGCAATGAACACTGAAGCTTTCTTT. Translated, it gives CASRSPRDRAMNTEAFF. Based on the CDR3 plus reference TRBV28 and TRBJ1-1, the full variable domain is DVKVTQSSRYLVKRTGEKVFLECVQDMDHENMFWYRQDPGLGLRLIYFSYDVKMKEKGDIPEGYSVSREKKERFSLILESASTNQTSMYLCASRSPRDRAMNTEAFFGQGTRLTVV.

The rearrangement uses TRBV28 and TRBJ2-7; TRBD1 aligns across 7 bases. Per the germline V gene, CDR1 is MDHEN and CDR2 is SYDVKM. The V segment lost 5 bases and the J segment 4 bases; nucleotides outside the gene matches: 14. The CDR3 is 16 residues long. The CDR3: CASSPPTDRAWYEQYF. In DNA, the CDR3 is TGTGCCAGCAGTCCACCAACTGACAGGGCTTGGTACGAGCAGTACTTC.

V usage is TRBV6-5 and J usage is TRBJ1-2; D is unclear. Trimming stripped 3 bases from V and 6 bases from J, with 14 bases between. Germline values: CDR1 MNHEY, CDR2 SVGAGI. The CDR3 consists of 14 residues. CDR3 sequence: CASSYDGSTNGYTF. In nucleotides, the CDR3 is TGTGCCAGCAGTTATGATGGTTCTACCAATGGCTACACCTTC.

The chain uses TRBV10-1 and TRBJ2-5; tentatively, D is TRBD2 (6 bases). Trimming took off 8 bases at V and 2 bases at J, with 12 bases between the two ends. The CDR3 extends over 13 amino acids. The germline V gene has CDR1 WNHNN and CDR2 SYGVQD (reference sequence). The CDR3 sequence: CASEPGSQETQYF. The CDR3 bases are TGCGCCAGCGAACCCGGGAGTCAAGAGACCCAGTACTTC.

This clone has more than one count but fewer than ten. CDR3 nucleotides: TGTGCTACGCAGGGGATCTCCTATAATTCACCCCTCCACTTT. Its protein product is CATQGISYNSPLHF. The chain is built from TRBV6-5 and TRBJ1-6, with a weak D call TRBD1 (6 bases). Germline loops: CDR1 MNHEY, CDR2 SVGAGI. The CDR3 runs 14 residues.

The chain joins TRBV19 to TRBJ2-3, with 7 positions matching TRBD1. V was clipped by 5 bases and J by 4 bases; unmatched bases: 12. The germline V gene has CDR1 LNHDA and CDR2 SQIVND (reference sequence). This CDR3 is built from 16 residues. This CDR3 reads CASSVGQLLLADTQYF. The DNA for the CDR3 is TGTGCCAGTAGTGTGGGACAGCTTCTTCTGGCAGATACGCAGTATTTT.

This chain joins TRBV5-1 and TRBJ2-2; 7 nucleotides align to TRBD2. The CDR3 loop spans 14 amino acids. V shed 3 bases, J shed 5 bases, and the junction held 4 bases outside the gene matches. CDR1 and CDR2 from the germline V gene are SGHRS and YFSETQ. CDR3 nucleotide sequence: TGCGCCAGCAGCTCTGGACTAGAAACCGGGGAGCTGTTTTTT. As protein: CASSSGLETGELFF.

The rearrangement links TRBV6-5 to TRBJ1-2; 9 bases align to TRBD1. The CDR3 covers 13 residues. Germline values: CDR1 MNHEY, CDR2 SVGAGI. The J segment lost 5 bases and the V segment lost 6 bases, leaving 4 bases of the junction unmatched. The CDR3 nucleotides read TGTGCCAGCAGGGTGACAGGGGGGTATGGCTACACCTTC. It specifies CASRVTGGYGYTF.

The DNA of the CDR3 is TGTGCCAGCAGCTTACTCGGGACAGGGGGAAATGAAAAACTGTTTTTT. This sequence encodes CASSLLGTGGNEKLFF. The chain recombines TRBV9 with TRBJ1-4, with 11 bases aligning to TRBD1. The CDR3 runs to 16 residues. Trimming took 4 bases from V and 5 from J; bases not matched to a gene: 7. Germline CDR1 is SGDLS and CDR2 is YYNGEE.

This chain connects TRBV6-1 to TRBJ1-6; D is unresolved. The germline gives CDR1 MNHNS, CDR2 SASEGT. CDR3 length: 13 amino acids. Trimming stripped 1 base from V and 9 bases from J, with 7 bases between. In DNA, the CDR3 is TGTGCCAGCAGTGAAGAGGAGGTTTCACCCCTCCACTTT. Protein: CASSEEEVSPLHF.

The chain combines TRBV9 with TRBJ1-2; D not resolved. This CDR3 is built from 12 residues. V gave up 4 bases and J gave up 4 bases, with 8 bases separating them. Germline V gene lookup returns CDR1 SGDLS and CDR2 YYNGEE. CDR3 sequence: CASSPRGYGYTF. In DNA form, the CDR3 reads TGTGCCAGCAGCCCCCGGGGCTATGGCTACACCTTC.

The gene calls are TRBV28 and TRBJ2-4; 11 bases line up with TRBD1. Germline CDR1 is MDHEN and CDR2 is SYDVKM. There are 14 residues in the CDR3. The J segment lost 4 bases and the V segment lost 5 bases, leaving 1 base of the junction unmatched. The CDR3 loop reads CASSRDRGKNIQYF. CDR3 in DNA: TGTGCCAGCAGTCGGGACAGGGGGAAAAACATTCAGTACTTC.

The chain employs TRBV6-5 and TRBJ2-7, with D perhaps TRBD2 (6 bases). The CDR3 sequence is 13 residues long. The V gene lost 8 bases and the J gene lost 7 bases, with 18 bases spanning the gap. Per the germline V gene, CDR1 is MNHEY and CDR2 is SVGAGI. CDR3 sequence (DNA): TGTGCCAGCCGGATTTATGACGGGGGAGAGCAGTACTTC. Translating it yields CASRIYDGGEQYF.

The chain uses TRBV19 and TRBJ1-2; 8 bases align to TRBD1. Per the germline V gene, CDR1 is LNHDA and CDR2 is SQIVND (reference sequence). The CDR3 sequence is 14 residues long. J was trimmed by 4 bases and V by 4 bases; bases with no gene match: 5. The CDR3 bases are TGTGCCAGTAGTACGACAGGGGCGGGCTATGGCTACACCTTC. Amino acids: CASSTTGAGYGYTF.

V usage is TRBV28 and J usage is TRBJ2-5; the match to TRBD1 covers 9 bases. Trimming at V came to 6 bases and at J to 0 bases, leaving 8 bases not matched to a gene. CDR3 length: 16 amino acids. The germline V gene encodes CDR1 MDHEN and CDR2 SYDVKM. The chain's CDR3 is CASRSHRGLNQETQYF. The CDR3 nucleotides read TGTGCCAGCAGAAGCCACAGGGGGCTGAACCAAGAGACCCAGTACTTC.

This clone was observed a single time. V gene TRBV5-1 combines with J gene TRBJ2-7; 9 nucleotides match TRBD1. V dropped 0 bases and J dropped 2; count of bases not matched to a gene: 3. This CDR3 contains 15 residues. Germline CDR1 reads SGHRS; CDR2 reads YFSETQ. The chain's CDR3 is CASSLDGTGTYEQYF. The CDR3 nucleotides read TGCGCCAGCAGCTTGGACGGGACAGGGACCTACGAGCAGTACTTC.

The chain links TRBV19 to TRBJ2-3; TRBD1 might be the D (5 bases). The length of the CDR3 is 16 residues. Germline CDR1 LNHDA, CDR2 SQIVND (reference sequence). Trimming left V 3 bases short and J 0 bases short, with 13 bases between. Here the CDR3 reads CASSIPQGYSTDTQYF. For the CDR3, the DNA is TGTGCCAGTAGTATCCCTCAGGGCTACAGCACAGATACGCAGTATTTT.

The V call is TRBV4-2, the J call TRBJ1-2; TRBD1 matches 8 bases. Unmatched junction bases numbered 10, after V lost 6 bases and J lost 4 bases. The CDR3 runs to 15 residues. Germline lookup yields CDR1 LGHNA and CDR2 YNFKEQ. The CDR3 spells CASSLEQGVSYGYTF. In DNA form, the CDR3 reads TGTGCCAGCAGTCTGGAACAGGGGGTGAGCTATGGCTACACCTTC.

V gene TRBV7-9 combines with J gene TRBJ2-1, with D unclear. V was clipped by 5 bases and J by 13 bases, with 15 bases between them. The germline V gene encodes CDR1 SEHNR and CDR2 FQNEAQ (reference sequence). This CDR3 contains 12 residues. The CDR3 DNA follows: TGTGCCAGCAGCACAGAAATGCAGGTACAGTTCTTC. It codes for CASSTEMQVQFF.